These 16 T cell receptor beta chains came from one sample sequenced in a study of cytomegalovirus exposure and HLA in healthy donors. The primer mix had 60 Vbeta and 13 Jbeta primers. TCRdb's table, derived via immunoSEQ multiplex PCR, lists solely in-frame clones and lacks some. The top ten hold 5.5% to 7.5% of the sample, which has 130,000 or so clones, over 8.5% seen once. Sequencing was done on a sample of PBMCs. The source of these receptors is a woman aged 40 to 50 in good health and CMV-seropositive.

This clone turned up a few times. This chain connects TRBV5-1 to TRBJ1-1; D possibly corresponds to TRBD1 (6 bases). CDR1 and CDR2 (germline): SGHRS, YFSETQ. CDR3 size: 15 residues. With 5 bases removed from V and 0 bases from J, the gap between germline ends came to 14 bases. As DNA, the CDR3 is TGCGCCAGCAGAAGTCCGACAGGTTTGAACACTGAAGCTTTCTTT. It encodes CASRSPTGLNTEAFF.

This chain connects TRBV19 to TRBJ1-4; D unclear. The CDR3 sequence is 14 residues long. From germline, CDR1 is LNHDA and CDR2 SQIVND (reference sequence). Trimming took off 5 bases at V and 6 bases at J, with 13 bases between the two ends. The CDR3 loop reads CASSRIGRDEKLFF. The CDR3 nucleotides are TGTGCCAGTAGTCGTATAGGGAGAGATGAAAAACTGTTTTTT.

Only a few counts were recorded for this clone. In DNA, the CDR3 is TGTGCCAGCAGCGTAAGGAGGTACTCCTACAATGAGCAGTTCTTC. The encoded protein is CASSVRRYSYNEQFF. The genes are TRBV9 and TRBJ2-1, with D possibly matching TRBD2 (5 bases). With 1 base removed from V and 0 bases from J, the gap between germline ends came to 8 bases. CDR1 and CDR2 (germline): SGDLS, YYNGEE. The CDR3 sequence is 15 residues long.

J is TRBJ1-4 and V is TRBV10-3; D is undetermined. Germline CDR1 ENHRY, CDR2 SYGVKD. The CDR3 extends over 14 amino acids. V was shortened by 3 bases and J by 1 base, with 6 bases between the two germline ends. The CDR3 protein is CAISDRETNEKLFF. The DNA for the CDR3 is TGTGCCATCAGTGACCGGGAAACTAATGAAAAACTGTTTTTT.

This clone turned up a few times. This sequence joins TRBV5-1 and TRBJ1-2; D is possibly TRBD1 (5 bases). The germline V and J ends were trimmed by 0 bases and 3 bases, with 12 bases remaining between them. The CDR3 is 15 residues long. Per germline, CDR1 SGHRS and CDR2 YFSETQ. Here the CDR3 DNA reads TGCGCCAGCAGCTTGGCCCAGGGCAGGGACTATGGCTACACCTTC. As protein: CASSLAQGRDYGYTF.

This clone was seen a few times. The genes are TRBV7-6 and TRBJ1-2; 8 nucleotides line up with TRBD1. The germline V gene encodes CDR1 SGHVS and CDR2 FNYEAQ. J was trimmed by 8 bases and V by 5 bases; bases with no gene match: 4. The CDR3 length is 12 residues. The CDR3 region is CASSPRTGGYTF. The CDR3 nucleotides read TGTGCCAGCAGCCCGAGGACAGGGGGCTACACCTTC.

This clone was seen only a few times. V usage is TRBV27 and J usage is TRBJ2-7; the match to TRBD2 covers 15 bases. Germline V gene lookup returns CDR1 MNHEY and CDR2 SMNVEV (reference sequence). V gave up 5 bases and J gave up 1 base; unmatched junction bases: 3. The CDR3 totals 16 residues. The CDR3 region is CASSHGLAGGSYEQYF. The CDR3, as DNA: TGTGCCAGCAGTCACGGACTAGCGGGGGGGTCCTACGAGCAGTACTTC.

This clone was counted between two and nine times. The CDR3 sequence: CSVARGGAKETQYF. CDR3 DNA: TGCAGCGTTGCAAGGGGGGGGGCGAAAGAGACCCAGTACTTC. The J gene is TRBJ2-5, the V gene TRBV29-1; TRBD2 is a possible D gene (7 bases). With 4 bases removed from V and 3 bases from J, the gap between germline ends came to 15 bases. The length of the CDR3 is 14 residues. Germline CDR1 reads SQVTM; CDR2 reads ANQGSEA.

In its sample, this clone was seen a few times. The chain carries TRBV6-4 and TRBJ2-2; D not certain. Trimming stripped 0 bases from V and 8 bases from J, with 10 bases between. CDR3 length equals 14 residues. Germline V gene data show CDR1 as MRHNA and CDR2 as SNTAGT. In DNA form, the CDR3 reads TGTGCCAGCAGTGACTCGAGGCGCTCTGGGGAGCTGTTTTTT. Residues: CASSDSRRSGELFF.

There are a few counts of this clone. The rearrangement uses TRBV9 and TRBJ2-7, with 7 bases aligning to TRBD1. Unmatched junction bases numbered 2, after V lost 5 bases and J lost 0 bases. There are 13 residues in the CDR3. Germline CDR1 SGDLS, CDR2 YYNGEE. The CDR3 region is CASSRQGSYEQYF. Written as DNA, the CDR3 is TGTGCCAGCAGTAGACAGGGCTCCTACGAGCAGTACTTC.

This chain connects TRBV5-4 to TRBJ2-6; D possibly corresponds to TRBD2 (6 bases). The CDR3 totals 17 residues. V was clipped by 4 bases and J by 0 bases, with 14 bases between them. Germline CDR1 reads SGHNT; CDR2 reads YYREEE (reference sequence). The CDR3 coding sequence is TGTGCCAGCAGCACCCAGTCCGGGAGCTCTGGGGCCAACGTCCTGACTTTC. Its protein product is CASSTQSGSSGANVLTF.

The chain uses TRBV2 and TRBJ2-3; 9 bases are shared with TRBD1. CDR1 is SNHLY and CDR2 is FYNNEI in the germline V gene. With 6 bases clipped from V and 4 bases from J, the junction kept 2 bases outside the gene matches. CDR3 length: 13 amino acids. The CDR3 reads CASRGQGPDTQYF. The CDR3 bases are TGTGCCAGCAGGGGACAGGGACCAGATACGCAGTATTTT.

This clone was detected a few times. The gene calls are TRBV6-6 and TRBJ2-7; TRBD1 matches at 8 bases. The ends lost 6 bases at V and 4 bases at J; junction bases unmatched: 8. This CDR3 is built from 14 residues. The germline V gene encodes CDR1 MNHNY and CDR2 SVGAGI (reference sequence). For the CDR3, the DNA is TGTGCCAGCAGGCCTTCCGACAGGGGTTACGAGCAGTACTTC. Residues: CASRPSDRGYEQYF.

This clone has more than one count but fewer than ten. The chain has TRBV27 and TRBJ2-5, with 9 bases matching TRBD2. The germline V gene has CDR1 MNHEY and CDR2 SMNVEV (reference sequence). The CDR3 totals 20 residues. Unmatched junction bases numbered 17, after V lost 0 bases and J lost 3 bases. CDR3 protein: CASSLSPTLQAGGPEETQYF. CDR3 nucleotide sequence: TGTGCCAGCAGTTTATCACCTACTCTCCAGGCGGGGGGGCCAGAAGAGACCCAGTACTTC.

This clone was seen more than once but under ten times. The genes are TRBV10-3 and TRBJ1-6, with 8 bases lining up with TRBD1. The germline gives CDR1 ENHRY, CDR2 SYGVKD. V was clipped by 0 bases and J by 10 bases; unmatched bases: 5. There are 15 residues in the CDR3. CDR3: CAISESQGARSPLHF. CDR3 DNA: TGTGCCATCAGTGAGTCTCAGGGGGCGAGGTCACCCCTCCACTTT.

This clone was counted a few times. The chain links TRBV19 to TRBJ1-3; TRBD1 matches 9 bases. Trimming at V came to 6 bases and at J to 1 base, leaving 13 bases not matched to a gene. The germline V gene has CDR1 LNHDA and CDR2 SQIVND (reference sequence). The CDR3 has 18 amino acids. In DNA, the CDR3 is TGTGCCAGTAGGGCGCCTCCGGGACAGGGAGGGTCTGGAAACACCATATATTTT. This codes for CASRAPPGQGGSGNTIYF.